This T cell receptor (beta chain) was found in a study of T-cell memory formation after mild COVID-19. Study outcomes and limitations: Day 15 to 85 contracting clones showed balanced CD4/CD8; later expanders leaned CD4+. Among contracting clones, CD4+ were mainly CM/EM and CD8+ enriched in EMRA.

TCRalpha and TCRbeta libraries used 5'RACE with constant-segment primers and UMIs. TCRdb recomputed calls from the 5' RACE reads with MiXCR, one row per CDR3 protein. Here the sample spans just over 300,000 distinct CDR3 sequences, 15% to 20% being singletons. This clonotype was recorded at least ten times. The antigen remains unidentified. The CDR3 is 16 residues long. V dropped 5 bases and J dropped 0 bases, with 14 bases sitting between them. Germline V gene lookup returns CDR1 SGHTA and CDR2 FQGNSA. The sequence was collected from a man between 18 and 35 years old who had mild COVID-19 (a few samples of this study predate the infection). Cell type and time point are not known. The sequencing sample was made of PBMCs or a T cell subset sorted from them (not recorded which). The rearrangement uses TRBV7-2 and TRBJ1-3; a weak D match, TRBD1 (6 bases). The CDR3 here is CASSPRQVRSGNTIYF. CDR3 in DNA: TGTGCCAGCAGCCCCCGACAGGTTCGCTCTGGAAACACCATATATTTT.